This is a list of T cell receptor beta chains from one sample in a study of blood T cell repertoires in COVID-19. Method: immunoSEQ multiplex PCR; TCRdb's copy keeps in-frame clones and lacks some. The sample contains around 97,000 clones, approximately 89% of which appear only once. Sequenced sample: peripheral blood. These TCRs come from a human donor in a cohort sampled during active COVID-19. Each CDR3 is given without its conserved first and last residue.

CDR3 protein: ASSLEGSGGHHEQY; J gene: TRBJ2-7; V gene: TRBV5-1
CDR3 protein: ASSDSPTDTQY; J gene: TRBJ2-3; V gene: TRBV28
CDR3 protein: ASSHRTNERF; J gene: TRBJ2-1; V gene: TRBV12-3/TRBV12-4
CDR3 protein: ASSYRTGALNTEAF; J gene: TRBJ1-1; V gene: TRBV5-5
CDR3 protein: ASSSDRSYGYT; J gene: TRBJ1-2; V gene: TRBV25-1
CDR3 protein: ASSYSIGSGSYEQY; J gene: TRBJ2-7; V gene: TRBV6-2/TRBV6-3
CDR3 protein: ATSRDESRGRDEQY; J gene: TRBJ2-7; V gene: TRBV15
CDR3 protein: ATANGLAGRGLRGEQY; J gene: TRBJ2-7; V gene: TRBV10-3
CDR3 protein: ASSSGLPDTQY; J gene: TRBJ2-3; V gene: TRBV5-4
CDR3 protein: ASSQQGSRNEQF; J gene: TRBJ2-1; V gene: TRBV25-1
CDR3 protein: SVGDRETDTQY; J gene: TRBJ2-3; V gene: TRBV29-1
CDR3 protein: ATSGGPGYGYT; J gene: TRBJ1-2; V gene: TRBV24-1
CDR3 protein: ASSRSGTTDTQY; J gene: TRBJ2-3; V gene: TRBV9
CDR3 protein: ASSSRQGANTEAF; J gene: TRBJ1-1; V gene: TRBV7-9
CDR3 protein: ASCHRGRGLNTEAF; J gene: TRBJ1-1; V gene: TRBV28
CDR3 protein: ASSLTDQNTEAF; J gene: TRBJ1-1; V gene: TRBV11-1
CDR3 protein: ASSLWASGRGNKDTQY; J gene: TRBJ2-3; V gene: TRBV28
CDR3 protein: ASRNTGTSGSNEQF; J gene: TRBJ2-1; V gene: TRBV28
CDR3 protein: ASDRPLSGANVLT; J gene: TRBJ2-6; V gene: TRBV7-9
CDR3 protein: ASTKGPGVYEQY; J gene: TRBJ2-7; V gene: TRBV6-5